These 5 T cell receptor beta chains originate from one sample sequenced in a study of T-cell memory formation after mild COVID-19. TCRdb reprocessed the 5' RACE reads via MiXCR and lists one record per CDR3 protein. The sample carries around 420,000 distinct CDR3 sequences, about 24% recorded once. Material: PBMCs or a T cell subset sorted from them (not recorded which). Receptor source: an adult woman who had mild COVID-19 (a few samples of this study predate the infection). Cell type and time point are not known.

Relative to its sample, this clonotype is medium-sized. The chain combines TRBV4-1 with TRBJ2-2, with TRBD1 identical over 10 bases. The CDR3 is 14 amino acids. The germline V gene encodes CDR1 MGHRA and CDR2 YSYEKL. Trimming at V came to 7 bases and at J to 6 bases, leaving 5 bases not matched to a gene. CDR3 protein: CASTHDRGPGELFF. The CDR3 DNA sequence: TGCGCCAGCACCCACGACAGGGGGCCCGGGGAGCTGTTTTTT.

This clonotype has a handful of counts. For the CDR3, the DNA is TGCAGTGTTAAAACCGGGAAGATGAACACTGAAGCTTTCTTT. Translating it yields CSVKTGKMNTEAFF. The chain couples TRBV20-1 to TRBJ1-1; D is unclear. V dropped 7 bases and J dropped 0 bases, with 15 bases sitting between them. From germline, CDR1 is DFQATT and CDR2 SNEGSKA (reference sequence). The CDR3 is made up of 14 amino acids.

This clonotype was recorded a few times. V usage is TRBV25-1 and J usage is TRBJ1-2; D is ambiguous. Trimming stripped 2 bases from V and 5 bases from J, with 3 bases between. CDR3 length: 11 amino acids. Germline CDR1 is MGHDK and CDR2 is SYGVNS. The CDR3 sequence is CASSESYGYTF. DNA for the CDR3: TGTGCCAGCAGTGAAAGTTATGGCTACACCTTC.

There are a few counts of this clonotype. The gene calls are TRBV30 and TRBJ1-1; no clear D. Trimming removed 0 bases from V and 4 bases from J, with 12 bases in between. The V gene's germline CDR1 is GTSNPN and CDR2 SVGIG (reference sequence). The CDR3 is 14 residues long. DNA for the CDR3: TGTGCCTGGAGTGTCGGTCGCGGGCGCACTGAAGCTTTCTTT. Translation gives CAWSVGRGRTEAFF.

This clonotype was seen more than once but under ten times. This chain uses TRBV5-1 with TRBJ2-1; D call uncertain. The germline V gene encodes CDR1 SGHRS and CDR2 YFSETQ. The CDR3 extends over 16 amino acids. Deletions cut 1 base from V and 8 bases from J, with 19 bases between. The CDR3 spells CASSLKGPSEMHEQFF. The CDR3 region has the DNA TGCGCCAGCAGCTTGAAAGGGCCCAGCGAGATGCATGAGCAGTTCTTC.